The present T cell receptor (beta chain) was sequenced within a study of regulatory T cells in long-lasting Graves disease. Findings of the study overall: Patients with persistent disease shared 2,741 public clonotypes, outpacing the approximately 920 shared by new patients.

According to the study, TCR beta libraries were built with iRepertoire HTBI primers and CDR3-region Arm-PCR. In the authors' methods: Identification across samples found 62 TRBV and approximately 15 TRBJ segments. TCRdb reanalysed the multiplex PCR reads using MiXCR and keeps one entry per CDR3 protein. What appears here as the V and J calls and clone size reflects TCRdb's work, not the paper's. Of roughly 610,000 distinct CDR3 sequences listed, roughly 15% are singletons. Points on this clonotype: Antigen unknown.

Per germline, CDR1 SGDLS and CDR2 YYNGEE. This CDR3 is built from 12 residues. V shed 0 bases and J shed 5 bases, with 5 bases lying between them. Documented time point: newly diagnosed GD, antithyroid drugs for less than 3 months. PBMC-derived RNA was used for the TCR library. The same data also contributed to another study, on T cells in Graves' hyperthyroidism and ophthalmopathy. Turning to that study: Among the patients, aged 18 to 65, hyperthyroidism was newly diagnosed and had lasted under 2 months. Those patients with uncontrolled infection, other autoimmune disease, pregnancy or lactation were excluded.

The material sequenced was peripheral blood mononuclear cells (PBMCs), taken at new diagnosis, from a patient treated with antithyroid drugs. This TCR came from a man younger than 30 with Graves disease. The rearrangement joins TRBV9 to TRBJ2-5; D unresolved. CDR3 DNA sequence: TGTGCCAGCAGCGTAGGAGAGGAGACCCAGTACTTC. This codes for CASSVGEETQYF.